The following is a T cell receptor beta chain sequence with its context. What it binds is unknown. Produced via immunoSEQ multiplex PCR; TCRdb's table is partial and in-frame only. The sample carries 43,000 or so clones, just under 90% recorded once. Trimming took off 7 bases at V and 6 bases at J, with 25 bases between the two ends. The CDR3 totals 17 residues. CDR1 and CDR2 from the germline V gene are MDHEN and SYDVKM. This sample stems from a study of OX40 agonist ivuxolimab in advanced cancers. Background on the study: As their treatment, patients were administered ivuxolimab, an agonistic anti-OX40 (CD134) antibody. Patients were dosed intravenously with ivuxolimab at 0.01 to 10 mg/kg every 2 weeks. Overall study findings and caveats: With doses of 0.1 to 3.0 mg/kg, CD4+ and CD8+ blood T cells had undergone clonal expansion by week 6.

Patients had blood sampled at baseline and again on cycle 4 day 1 and cycle 7 day 1. The sample here was CD4+ or CD8+ T cells sorted from blood, taken in a trial of the OX40 agonist ivuxolimab. The receptor comes from an adult with an advanced solid tumor such as melanoma, head and neck, liver or kidney cancer. This rearrangement joins TRBV28 to TRBJ2-1, with D perhaps matching TRBD1 (6 bases). Here the CDR3 DNA reads TGTGCCAGCACCCTACCGGTAGGTCAGGGGCGAGTCAATGAGCAGTTCTTC. Translating gives CASTLPVGQGRVNEQFF.